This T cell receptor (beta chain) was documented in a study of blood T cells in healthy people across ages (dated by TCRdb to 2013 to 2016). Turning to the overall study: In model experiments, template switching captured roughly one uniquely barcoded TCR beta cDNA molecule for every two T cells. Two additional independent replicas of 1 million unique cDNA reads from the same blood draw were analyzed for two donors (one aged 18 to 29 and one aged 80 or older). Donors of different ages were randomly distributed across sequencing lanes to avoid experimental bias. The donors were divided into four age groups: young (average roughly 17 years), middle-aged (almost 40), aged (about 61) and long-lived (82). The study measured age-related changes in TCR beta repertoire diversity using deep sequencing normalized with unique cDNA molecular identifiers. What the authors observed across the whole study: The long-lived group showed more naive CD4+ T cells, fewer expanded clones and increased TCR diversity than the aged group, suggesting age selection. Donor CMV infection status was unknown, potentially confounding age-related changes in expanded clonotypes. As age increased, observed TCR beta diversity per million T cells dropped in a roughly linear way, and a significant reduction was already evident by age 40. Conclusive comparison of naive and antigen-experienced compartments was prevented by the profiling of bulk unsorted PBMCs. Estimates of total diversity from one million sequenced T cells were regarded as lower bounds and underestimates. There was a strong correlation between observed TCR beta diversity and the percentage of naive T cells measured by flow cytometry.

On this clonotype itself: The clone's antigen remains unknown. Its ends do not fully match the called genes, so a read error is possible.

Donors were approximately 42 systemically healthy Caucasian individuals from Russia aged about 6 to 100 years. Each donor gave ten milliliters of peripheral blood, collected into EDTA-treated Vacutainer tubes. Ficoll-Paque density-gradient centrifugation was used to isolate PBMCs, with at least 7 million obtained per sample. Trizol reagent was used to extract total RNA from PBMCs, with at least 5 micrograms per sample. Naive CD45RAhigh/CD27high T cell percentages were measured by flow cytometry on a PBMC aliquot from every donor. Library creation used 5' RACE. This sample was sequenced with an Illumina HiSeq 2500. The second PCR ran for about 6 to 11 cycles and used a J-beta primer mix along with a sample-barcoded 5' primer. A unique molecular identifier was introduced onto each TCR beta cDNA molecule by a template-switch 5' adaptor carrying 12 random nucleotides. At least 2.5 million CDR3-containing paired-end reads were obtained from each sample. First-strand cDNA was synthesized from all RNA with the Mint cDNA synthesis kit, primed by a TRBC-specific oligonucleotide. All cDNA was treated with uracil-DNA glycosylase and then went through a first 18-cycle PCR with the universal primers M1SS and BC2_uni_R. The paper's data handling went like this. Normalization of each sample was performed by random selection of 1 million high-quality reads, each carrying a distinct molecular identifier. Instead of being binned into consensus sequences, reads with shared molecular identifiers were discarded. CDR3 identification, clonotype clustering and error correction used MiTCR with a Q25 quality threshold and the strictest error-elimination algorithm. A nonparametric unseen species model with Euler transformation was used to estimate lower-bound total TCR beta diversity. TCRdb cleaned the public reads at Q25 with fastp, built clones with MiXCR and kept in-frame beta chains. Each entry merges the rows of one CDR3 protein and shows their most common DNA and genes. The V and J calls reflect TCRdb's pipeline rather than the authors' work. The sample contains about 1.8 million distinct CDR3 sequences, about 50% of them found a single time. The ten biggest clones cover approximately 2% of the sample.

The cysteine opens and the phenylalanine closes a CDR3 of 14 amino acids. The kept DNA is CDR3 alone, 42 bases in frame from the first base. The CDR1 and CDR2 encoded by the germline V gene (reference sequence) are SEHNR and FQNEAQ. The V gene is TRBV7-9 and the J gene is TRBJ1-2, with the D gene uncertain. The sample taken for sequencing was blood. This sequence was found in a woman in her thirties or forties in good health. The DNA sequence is TGTGCCAACAGCTTAGCATGGGCTAACTATGGCTACACCTTC. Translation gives CANSLAWANYGYTF.